Sequencing of this TCR beta chain was carried out in a study of blood T cell repertoires in COVID-19 (dated by TCRdb to 2018 to 2020). About the investigation overall: Samples covering the acute and convalescent phases of COVID-19 were provided by collaborators in the United States, Italy and Spain. The prospective study material was composed of cDNA or gDNA derived from T cells, B-cell-depleted T cells, or PBMCs. The dataset comprised deeply sampled blood TCRbeta repertoires from subjects exposed to, actively infected with, or recovered from COVID-19. A freely available public database, intended as a resource for researchers studying the immune response to SARS-CoV-2, is where the repertoires were released. The samples were drawn from two sources: the first 160 participants of the ongoing ImmuneRACE study, and fewer than 1,500 subjects contributed by 6 global collaborators. The sample metadata nearly always contained a de-identified subject ID, COVID-19 status, age in years and sex. Where HLA class I and class II types were available, the types were taken from metadata supplied by the sample provider, not from assay-based typing.

Results and caveats for the whole study, not just this receptor: Clinical and demographic metadata were provided uncurated, with the amount varying by source and participant.

Each collaborating institution followed its own protocols to collect whole blood in K2EDTA tubes. For TCRbeta analysis, collaborator samples were shipped as frozen whole blood, as isolated PBMCs, or as DNA extracted from either sample type. For this clone: Its antigen specificity is not known. There are no base qualities to consult, and no much larger clone falls within one base.

The immunoSEQ Assay, a bias-controlled multiplex PCR, was used to amplify TCRbeta CDR3 regions from genomic DNA. In the source study's methods: The number of nucleated cells in each sample was estimated by amplification of reference gene primers within the assay. Sequence reads were collapsed and filtered to measure the absolute abundance of every unique TCRbeta CDR3 rearrangement. For each sample, productive Simpson clonality was calculated as the square root of Simpson's diversity index over productive rearrangements. The table comes from immuneACCESS by way of TCRdb, which keeps in-frame sequences with V and J called. Part of the clones is missing from these tables; in studies checked, under half for an unresolved V gene and the rest for unknown reasons. V, J and clone size reflect that table, while D and trimming were determined from the DNA. Counted in this sample were 85,000 to 95,000 clones; approximately 90% of them appeared once. The ten biggest clones cover 0.47% of the sample.

This sequence was found in a man aged 60 to 75 with acute or convalescent COVID-19. Source material: peripheral blood.

The CDR3 has the sequence CATSRETGGDEKLFF. The nucleotide sequence reads as follows: TGTGCCACCAGCAGAGAGACAGGGGGCGATGAAAAACTGTTTTTT. The sequence is built from TRBV15 and TRBJ1-4, and TRBD1 matches 10 of the central bases. Measured from the cysteine to the phenylalanine, the CDR3 is 15 residues long. Of all the DNA, just the CDR3 is kept, 45 bases in frame from base 1. The junction shows trimming of 0 bases on V and 6 bases on J, and the gene matches do not reach 1 base of it. The germline V gene (reference sequence) yields LNHNV for CDR1 and YYDKDF for CDR2.